This TCR beta chain was documented in a study of blood T cell repertoires in COVID-19. Study information: The analysed material was cDNA or gDNA that came from T cells, B-cell-depleted T cells, or PBMCs.

V was pared by 4 bases and J by 3 bases, with 12 bases between. CDR1 and CDR2 from the germline V gene are SEHNR and FQNEAQ (reference sequence). CDR3 length: 14 amino acids. This table comes from immunoSEQ multiplex PCR, and its TCRdb copy is limited to in-frame clones, with some not included. The repertoire includes 300,000 to 350,000 clones, approximately 89% of them detected once, and over 9% sits in the top ten. Researchers sorted participants into cohorts using their self-reported clinical history. Two consecutive negative NP/OP PCR tests, clearance, or resolved symptoms defined Cohort 3 recovery.

The chain recombines TRBV7-9 with TRBJ1-2; D gene uncertain. The sequenced sample consisted of PBMCs or T cells enriched from blood (not recorded which). This receptor was taken from a woman aged 25 to 45 who had recovered from COVID-19. The chain's CDR3 is CASSSTQIYYGYTF. CDR3 DNA sequence: TGTGCCAGCAGCTCCACCCAGATTTACTATGGCTACACCTTC.